This TCR beta chain was captured by sequencing in a study of blood T cell repertoires in COVID-19. Turning to the study itself: Researchers got acute and convalescent COVID-19 samples from the United States, Italy and Spain. The analysed material was cDNA or gDNA that came from T cells, B-cell-depleted T cells, or PBMCs.

Authors' methods: Amplification from reference gene primers served as the basis for estimated nucleated cell counts. The assay was immunoSEQ multiplex PCR, and TCRdb's table has in-frame clones only and misses some. V, J and clone size were drawn from that table, and D and trimming were deduced from the DNA. Of fewer than 250,000 clones listed, 80% to 90% are singletons. The CDR3 spans 15 residues. Trimming cost V 8 bases and J 1 base; bases outside gene matches: 12. The germline V gene encodes CDR1 SGDLS and CDR2 YYNGEE. This sequence was found in a man aged 45-65 years with acute or convalescent COVID-19. V gene TRBV9 combines with J gene TRBJ2-7; 7 bases are a match to TRBD2. The source material was peripheral blood. Here the CDR3 DNA reads TGTGCCAGTAACTCAGGGAGCGGGGTATCCTACGAGCAGTACTTC. Protein: CASNSGSGVSYEQYF. The full variable domain, completed using reference TRBV9 and TRBJ2-7, is DSGVTQTPKHLITATGQRVTLRCSPRSGDLSVYWYQQSLDQGLQFLIQYYNGEERAKGNILERFSAQQFPDLHSELNLSSLELGDSALYFCASNSGSGVSYEQYFGPGTRLTVT.